The clone carrying this TCR beta chain was seen at least ten times. What it binds is unknown. TCRdb analysed the 5' RACE reads with MiXCR anew, one entry per CDR3 protein. The sample holds about 59,000 distinct CDR3 sequences, around 3.5% seen once. This sample was included in a study of neurological immune-mediated disorders. The study's findings and limits: The most TCR clonal expansion was seen in HTLV-1-associated myelopathy, whereas the least was seen in multiple sclerosis, below the level in healthy controls. One related-CDR3 cluster, found by phylogenetic grouping, held repertoires of 18 of 34 multiple sclerosis patients and is a possible signature.

The germline V gene has CDR1 SGHDN and CDR2 FVKESK. J gave up 0 bases and V 0 bases, and 6 bases lay outside the gene matches. The CDR3 has 18 amino acids. The receptor comes from a woman aged 30 to 39 with multiple sclerosis. The sample consisted of PBMCs. The chain carries TRBV14 and TRBJ1-5; 9 nucleotides align to TRBD1. CDR3 loop: CASSQEPGQGYSNQPQHF. CDR3 sequence (DNA): TGTGCCAGCAGCCAAGAACCGGGACAGGGTTATAGCAATCAGCCCCAGCATTTT.